This passage covers 16 T cell receptor beta chains from one sample sequenced in a study of T cell repertoires in cytomegalovirus infection. In TCRdb, the reads were re-called with MiXCR into one record per CDR3 protein. The sample has under 500,000 distinct CDR3 sequences, 40% to 50% seen once. Antigens for these TCRs are unknown. Sequences were derived from cultured PBMCs, sampled from culture after CMV antigen stimulation. The receptor set was obtained from a human donor in good health (CMV status not recorded). Some clones in this sample may be carry-over from other donors' samples.

The CDR3 nucleotides read TGTGCCAGCTCACCAAAAAGCGCCCAGAGGATCTCCGGGGAGCTGTTTTTT. Its translation is CASSPKSAQRISGELFF. The chain combines TRBV18 with TRBJ2-2; D is undetermined. The ends were cut back, 2 bases at V and 6 bases at J, with 19 bases in the middle. The germline V gene encodes CDR1 KGHSH and CDR2 LQKENI. CDR3 length equals 17 residues.

A few counts support this clonotype. The rearrangement joins TRBV7-2 to TRBJ2-5; TRBD2 agrees at 11 bases. V was pared by 7 bases and J by 5 bases, with 9 bases of the junction left unmatched. Germline V lookup: CDR1 SGHTA, CDR2 FQGNSA. The CDR3 runs to 15 residues. The CDR3 DNA follows: TGTGCCAGCATCACACTAGCGGGAGTTTGGGAGACCCAGTACTTC. Translated, it gives CASITLAGVWETQYF.

The J gene is TRBJ1-6, the V gene TRBV6-6, with TRBD1 identical over 7 bases. The CDR3 loop spans 16 amino acids. V was pared by 6 bases and J by 0 bases, with 5 bases of the junction left unmatched. Germline CDR1 and CDR2: MNHNY and SVGAGI (reference sequence). CDR3 protein: CASRLQGSSYNSPLHF. The CDR3 bases are TGTGCCAGCAGATTACAGGGGAGCTCCTATAATTCACCCCTCCACTTT.

This clonotype has a count of ten or more. V gene TRBV7-2 combines with J gene TRBJ1-3; D call uncertain. CDR1 is SGHTA, CDR2 FQGNSA, per germline. Between the trimmed V and J ends, which lost 1 base and 7 bases, there was a span of 8 bases. This CDR3 contains 13 residues. The CDR3 loop is CASSLELWNTIYF. The CDR3 region has the DNA TGTGCCAGCAGCTTAGAACTGTGGAACACCATATATTTT. The full variable domain, in which reference TRBV7-2 and TRBJ1-3 provide the parts outside the CDR3, is GAGVSQSPSNKVTEKGKDVELRCDPISGHTALYWYRQSLGQGLEFLIYFQGNSAPDKSGLPSDRFSAERTGGSVSTLTIQRTQQEDSAVYLCASSLELWNTIYFGEGSWLTVV.

The rearrangement uses TRBV5-1 and TRBJ2-7; tentative D call: TRBD2 (5 bases). Trimming cost V 0 bases and J 5 bases, with 12 bases left between them. The CDR3 consists of 14 residues. CDR1 and CDR2 from the germline V gene are SGHRS and YFSETQ. Written as DNA, the CDR3 is TGCGCCAGCAGCTTGGGACATGAGGGTGACGAGCAGTACTTC. This sequence encodes CASSLGHEGDEQYF.

V is TRBV6-1 and J is TRBJ2-1, with D possibly being TRBD1 (6 bases). The CDR3 extends over 12 amino acids. Between the trimmed V and J ends, which lost 5 bases and 9 bases, there was a span of 11 bases. Germline CDR1 is MNHNS and CDR2 is SASEGT. As DNA, the CDR3 is TGTGCCAGCAGTTTCAGGGGTGGTGAGCAGTTCTTC. Encoded protein: CASSFRGGEQFF.

This chain uses TRBV2 with TRBJ2-1, with 7 bases fitting TRBD2. Germline CDR1 SNHLY, CDR2 FYNNEI. This CDR3 is built from 13 residues. After removal of 3 bases from V and 7 bases from J, the junction contained 3 bases not matched to a gene. Here the CDR3 reads CASSDQGGNEQFF. CDR3 DNA: TGTGCCAGCAGTGATCAGGGAGGGAATGAGCAGTTCTTC.

The table lists this clonotype with many counts. The rearrangement uses TRBV7-2 and TRBJ1-2; D gene uncertain. The germline V gene has CDR1 SGHTA and CDR2 FQGNSA. This CDR3 spans 14 amino acids. V lost 1 base, J lost 8 bases, and 14 bases lay in between. CDR3 bases: TGTGCCAGCAGCTTAGAGCTGGGGAGAGAAGGCTACACCTTC. It is translated as CASSLELGREGYTF.

This clonotype appeared a few times. V usage is TRBV7-8 and J usage is TRBJ2-2, with TRBD1 identical over 8 bases. The CDR3 has 16 residues. Losses at the gene ends were 5 bases for V and 5 bases for J; bases not matched to a gene: 10. Germline CDR1 SGHVS, CDR2 FQNEAQ. The CDR3 here is CASSQGVRGRTGELFF. CDR3 nucleotides: TGTGCCAGCAGCCAAGGAGTCAGGGGGCGGACCGGGGAGCTGTTTTTT.

This clonotype has just a few counts. The chain links TRBV2 to TRBJ1-1; a weak D match, TRBD1 (5 bases). This CDR3 is built from 13 residues. Germline lookup yields CDR1 SNHLY and CDR2 FYNNEI. V lost 8 bases and J lost 1, with 11 bases in between. The CDR3 reads CASGSDTNTEAFF. The CDR3 DNA reads TGTGCCAGCGGGTCGGACACGAACACTGAAGCTTTCTTT.

This clonotype was counted many times. The V gene is TRBV7-2, the J gene TRBJ2-3; tentative D call: TRBD1 (5 bases). The CDR3 is 14 amino acids. Germline lookup yields CDR1 SGHTA and CDR2 FQGNSA. V dropped 6 bases and J dropped 1 base, with 11 bases sitting between them. As DNA, the CDR3 is TGTGCCAGCAGTAGTTTGGGGCGCACAGATACGCAGTATTTT. Protein product: CASSSLGRTDTQYF.

This clonotype was counted between two and nine times. The chain couples TRBV7-6 to TRBJ1-4; D call uncertain. The germline gives CDR1 SGHVS, CDR2 FNYEAQ. V lost 8 bases, J lost 6 bases, and 16 bases lay in between. The CDR3 sequence is 14 residues long. The CDR3 DNA reads as TGTGCCAGCGGAAGACGGGAAGCCTATGAAAAACTGTTTTTT. Protein: CASGRREAYEKLFF.

V and J are TRBV2 and TRBJ2-1, with 10 bases identical to TRBD1. Germline trimming cut 10 bases from V and 7 bases from J; bases unmatched to any gene: 7. Germline lookup yields CDR1 SNHLY and CDR2 FYNNEI. The CDR3 spans 13 residues. CDR3 coding DNA: TGTGCCACCAACCGGGACAGGGGTAATGAGCAGTTCTTC. Translation gives CATNRDRGNEQFF.

This chain connects TRBV20-1 to TRBJ1-2; D uncertain. Germline V gives CDR1 DFQATT, CDR2 SNEGSKA (reference sequence). Trimming cost V 0 bases and J 2 bases, with 7 bases left between them. The CDR3 sequence is 13 residues long. CDR3 DNA: TGCAGTGCTAGAGATCGGACCAACTATGGCTACACCTTC. Amino acids: CSARDRTNYGYTF.

This clonotype was seen once. The rearrangement links TRBV7-9 to TRBJ2-6; maybe TRBD1 (6 bases). Germline CDR1 and CDR2: SEHNR and FQNEAQ (reference sequence). Between the trimmed V and J ends, which lost 3 bases and 2 bases, there was a span of 11 bases. The CDR3 covers 16 residues. CDR3 region: CASSFPGAAGANVLTF. CDR3 sequence (DNA): TGTGCCAGCAGCTTCCCAGGGGCAGCTGGGGCCAACGTCCTGACTTTC.

This clonotype has a handful of counts. The chain links TRBV5-4 to TRBJ2-7, with D possibly being TRBD2 (5 bases). Germline V gene data show CDR1 as SGHNT and CDR2 as YYREEE (reference sequence). The length of the CDR3 is 15 residues. Trimming removed 2 bases from V and 4 bases from J, with 16 bases in between. CDR3 bases: TGTGCCAGCAGCTTCGGAGGAGATACAAGATACGAGCAGTACTTC. This translates into CASSFGGDTRYEQYF.